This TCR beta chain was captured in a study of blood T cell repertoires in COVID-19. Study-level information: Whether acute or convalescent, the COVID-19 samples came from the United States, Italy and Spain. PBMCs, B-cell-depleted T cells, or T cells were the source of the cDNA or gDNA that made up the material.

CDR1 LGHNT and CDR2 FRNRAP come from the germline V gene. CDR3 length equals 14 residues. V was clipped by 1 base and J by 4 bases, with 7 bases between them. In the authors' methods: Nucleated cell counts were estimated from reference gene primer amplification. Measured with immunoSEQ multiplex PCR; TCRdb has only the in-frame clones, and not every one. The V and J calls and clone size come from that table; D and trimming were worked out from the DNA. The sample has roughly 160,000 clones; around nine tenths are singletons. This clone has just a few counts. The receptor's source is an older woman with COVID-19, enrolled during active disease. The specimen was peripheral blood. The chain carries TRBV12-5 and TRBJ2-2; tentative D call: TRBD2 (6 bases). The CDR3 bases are TGTGCTAGTGGTTTGGGCGGGGTCACCGGGGAGCTGTTTTTT. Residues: CASGLGGVTGELFF.